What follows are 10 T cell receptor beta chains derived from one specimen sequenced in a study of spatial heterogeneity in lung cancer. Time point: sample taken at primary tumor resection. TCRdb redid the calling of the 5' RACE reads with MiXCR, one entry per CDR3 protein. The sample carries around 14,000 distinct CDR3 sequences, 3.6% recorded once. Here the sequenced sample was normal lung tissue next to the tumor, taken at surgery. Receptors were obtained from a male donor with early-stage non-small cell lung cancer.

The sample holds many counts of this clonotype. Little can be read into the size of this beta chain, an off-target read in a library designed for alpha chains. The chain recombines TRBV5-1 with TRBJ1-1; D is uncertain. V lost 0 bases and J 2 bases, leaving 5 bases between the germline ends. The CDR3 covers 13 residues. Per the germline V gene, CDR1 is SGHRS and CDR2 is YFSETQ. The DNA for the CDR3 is TGCGCCAGCAGCTTGGAGGGAAACACTGAAGCTTTCTTT. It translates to CASSLEGNTEAFF.

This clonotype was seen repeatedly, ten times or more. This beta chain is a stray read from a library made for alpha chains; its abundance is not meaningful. This CDR3 reads CASSGITEGNTIYF. The CDR3 DNA follows: TGTGCCAGCTCAGGGATCACCGAAGGAAACACCATATATTTT. This chain uses TRBV18 with TRBJ1-3; D call uncertain. CDR3 length: 14 amino acids. The germline V gene encodes CDR1 KGHSH and CDR2 LQKENI. The V end lost 5 bases, the J end lost 4 bases, and 12 bases lay between the germline ends.

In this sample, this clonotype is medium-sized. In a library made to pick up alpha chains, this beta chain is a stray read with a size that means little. CDR3 residues: CASSRAPGTDTQYF. CDR3 DNA sequence: TGCGCCAGCAGCCGAGCTCCAGGGACAGATACGCAGTATTTT. The chain links TRBV4-3 to TRBJ2-3; tentative D call: TRBD1 (5 bases). The germline gives CDR1 LGHNA, CDR2 YSLEER. The CDR3 sequence is 14 residues long. The V and J ends lost 4 bases and 3 bases respectively, with 11 bases between them.

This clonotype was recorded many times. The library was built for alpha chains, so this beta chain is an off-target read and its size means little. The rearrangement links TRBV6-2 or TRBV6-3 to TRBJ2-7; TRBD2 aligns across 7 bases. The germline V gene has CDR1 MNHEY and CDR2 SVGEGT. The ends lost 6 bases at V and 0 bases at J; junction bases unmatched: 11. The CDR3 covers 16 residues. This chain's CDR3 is CASSRPGTGGSYEQYF. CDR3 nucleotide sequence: TGTGCCAGCAGCCGCCCCGGAACGGGAGGCTCCTACGAGCAGTACTTC.

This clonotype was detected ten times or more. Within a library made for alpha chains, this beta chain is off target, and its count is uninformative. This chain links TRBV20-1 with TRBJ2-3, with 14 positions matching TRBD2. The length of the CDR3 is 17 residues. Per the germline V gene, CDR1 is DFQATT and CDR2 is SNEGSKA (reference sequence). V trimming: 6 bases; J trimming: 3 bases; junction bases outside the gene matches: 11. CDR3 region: CSAQTSGRAIFTDTQYF. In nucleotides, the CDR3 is TGCAGTGCCCAGACTAGCGGGAGGGCCATTTTTACAGATACGCAGTATTTT.

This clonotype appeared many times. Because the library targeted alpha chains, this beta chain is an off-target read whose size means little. The CDR3 here is CASSSPGISNIQYF. CDR3 DNA: TGTGCCAGCAGCTCGCCGGGGATAAGCAACATTCAGTACTTC. The chain carries TRBV11-2 and TRBJ2-4, with D perhaps TRBD2 (5 bases). The CDR3 consists of 14 residues. Germline V gives CDR1 SGHAT, CDR2 FQNNGV. The ends were cut back, 4 bases at V and 7 bases at J, with 14 bases in the middle. Together with reference TRBV11-2 and TRBJ2-4, the CDR3 gives the full variable domain: EAGVAQSPRYKIIEKRQSVAFWCNPISGHATLYWYQQILGQGPKLLIQFQNNGVVDDSQLPKDRFSAERLKGVDSTLKIQPAKLEDSAVYLCASSSPGISNIQYFGAGTRLSVL.

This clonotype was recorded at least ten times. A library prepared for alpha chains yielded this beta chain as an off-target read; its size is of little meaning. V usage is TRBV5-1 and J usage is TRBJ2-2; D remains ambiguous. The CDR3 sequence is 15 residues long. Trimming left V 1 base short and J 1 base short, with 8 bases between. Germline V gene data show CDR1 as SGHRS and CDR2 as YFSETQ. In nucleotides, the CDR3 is TGCGCCAGCAGCTTGAGGGCCGAGAACACCGGGGAGCTGTTTTTT. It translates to CASSLRAENTGELFF.

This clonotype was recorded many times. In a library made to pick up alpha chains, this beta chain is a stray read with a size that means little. The CDR3 region is CARSHREHLAKNIQYF. CDR3 sequence (DNA): TGCGCCAGGAGCCACAGGGAACACCTAGCCAAAAACATTCAGTACTTC. V is TRBV23-1 and J is TRBJ2-4, with D possibly being TRBD1 (6 bases). TRBV23-1 is flagged as an ORF with uncertain function. The CDR3 runs 16 residues. The V end was cut by 9 bases, the J end by 0 bases, with 18 bases between.

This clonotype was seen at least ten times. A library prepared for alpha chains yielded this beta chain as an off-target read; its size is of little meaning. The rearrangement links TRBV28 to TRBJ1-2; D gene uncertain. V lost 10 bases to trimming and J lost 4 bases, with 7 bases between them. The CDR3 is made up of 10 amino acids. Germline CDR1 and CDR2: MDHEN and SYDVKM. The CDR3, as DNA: TGTGCCACCGACTCCTATGGCTACACCTTC. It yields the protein CATDSYGYTF.

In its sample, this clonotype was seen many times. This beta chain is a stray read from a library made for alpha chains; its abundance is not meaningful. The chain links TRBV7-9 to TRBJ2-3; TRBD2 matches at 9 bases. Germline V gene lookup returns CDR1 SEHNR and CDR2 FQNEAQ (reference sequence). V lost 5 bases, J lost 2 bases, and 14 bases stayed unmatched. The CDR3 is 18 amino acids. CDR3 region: CASSLNEWTSVNTDTQYF. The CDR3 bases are TGTGCCAGCAGCCTTAACGAATGGACTAGCGTGAACACAGATACGCAGTATTTT.